The TCR beta chain described here comes from a study of synovial regulatory T cells in juvenile arthritis. Study-level results: Compared with other blood Treg cells, inflammation-associated Treg cells had reduced TCR diversity. Synovial Teff and blood CPL repertoires partially overlapped with iaTreg TCR repertoires, which were largely patient-private. iaTreg cells shared more CDR3 sequences with synovial Tregs than other blood Tregs did.

Generated by immunoSEQ multiplex PCR, the TCRdb table keeps only in-frame clones and is missing some. The sample data list about 9,900 clones. A note on this clone: The antigen is not known.

Germline V gene data show CDR1 as SGHTA and CDR2 as FQGNSA. The CDR3 consists of 15 residues. No DNA sequence was recorded. Sequencing used Treg cells from blood. Subset reported: HLA-DR+ inflammation-associated blood Treg cells. The source of this sequence is a donor younger than 30 with juvenile idiopathic arthritis. This rearrangement joins TRBV7-2 to TRBJ2-3; TCRdb calls TRBD2, which cannot be checked without DNA. The CDR3 sequence: CASSFYTSGKNTQYF.